This T cell receptor beta chain appears in the sequencing data of a study of beta chain features in type 1 diabetes. Regarding the study as a whole: Shortening that was moderate but significant affected the TCRB CDR3s of Type 1 diabetes patients in all four CD4+ subsets. A possible short-template PCR bias applies equally to patients and controls. A potential influence of HLA type upon TCRB rearrangement remained unresolved herein. Insertions at VDJ junctions were less frequent in type 1 diabetes patients. These patients also deleted more nucleotides at the same junctions.

One heparinised blood draw averaging around 120 mL was given by each donor. Per germline, CDR1 LNHDA and CDR2 SQIVND (reference sequence). The CDR3 consists of 14 residues. The ends lost 3 bases at V and 4 bases at J; junction bases unmatched: 4. On this clone itself: The antigen is unknown.

All of the isolated RNA was reverse transcribed, so expressed TCRB transcripts were sequenced. Measured with immunoSEQ multiplex PCR; TCRdb has only the in-frame clones, and not every one. The data contain tens of thousands of clones, less than 75% of them singletons. The V and J genes are TRBV19 and TRBJ1-1; 8 bases are a match to TRBD1. Sequences were obtained from Tregs from blood. The receptor was isolated from a woman aged 25 to 45 with type 1 diabetes. CDR3 residues: CASSMDRVSTEAFF. The CDR3 DNA is TGTGCCAGTAGTATGGACAGGGTAAGCACTGAAGCTTTCTTT.